The subject of this entry is one T cell receptor beta chain. Its specificity is unknown. This entry belongs to a study of type 1 and type 2 diabetes patients. For the study at large: Donors were type 1 diabetes, type 2 diabetes, or nondiabetic controls. Broader study findings: V and J gene usage correlated at roughly 0.97 between type 2 diabetes and control samples.

Amplification started from genomic DNA. Amplification of the beta chain CDR3 used 30 forward and 13 reverse multiplex primers. TCRdb reanalysed the multiplex PCR reads using MiXCR and keeps one entry per CDR3 protein. Of 250,000 or so distinct CDR3 sequences detected, approximately 45% appear once; the ten largest clones hold roughly 13%. What was sequenced was peripheral blood mononuclear cells (PBMCs). This clonotype was sampled from a man in his late teens or twenties with type 2 diabetes.

The CDR3 sequence is CASSLAVSRVYPDTQYF. CDR3 DNA sequence: TGCGCCAGCAGCTTGGCAGTTTCCAGGGTGTACCCAGATACGCAGTATTTT. The chain uses TRBV5-1 and TRBJ2-3; D perhaps matches TRBD1 (5 bases). This CDR3 has 17 residues. With 0 bases removed from V and 4 bases from J, the gap between germline ends came to 18 bases. The germline V gene encodes CDR1 SGHRS and CDR2 YFSETQ. The full variable domain, its missing parts supplied by reference TRBV5-1 and TRBJ2-3, is KAGVTQTPRYLIKTRGQQVTLSCSPISGHRSVSWYQQTPGQGLQFLFEYFSETQRNKGNFPGRFSGRQFSNSRSEMNVSTLELGDSALYLCASSLAVSRVYPDTQYFGPGTRLTVL.